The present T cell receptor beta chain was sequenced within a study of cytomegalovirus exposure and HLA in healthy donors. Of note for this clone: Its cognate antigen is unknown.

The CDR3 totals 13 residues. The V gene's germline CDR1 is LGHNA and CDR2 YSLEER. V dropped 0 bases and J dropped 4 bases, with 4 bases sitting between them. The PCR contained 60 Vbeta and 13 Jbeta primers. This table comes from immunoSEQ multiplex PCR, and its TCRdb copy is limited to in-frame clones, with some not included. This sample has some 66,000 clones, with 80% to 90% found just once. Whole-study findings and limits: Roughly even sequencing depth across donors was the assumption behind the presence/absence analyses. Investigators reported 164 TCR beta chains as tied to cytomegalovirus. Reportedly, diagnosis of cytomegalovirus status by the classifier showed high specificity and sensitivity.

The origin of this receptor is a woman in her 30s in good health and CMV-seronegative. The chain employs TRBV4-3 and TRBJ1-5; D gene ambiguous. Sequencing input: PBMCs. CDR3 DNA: TGCGCCAGCAGCCAAGACAGAAATCAGCCCCAGCATTTT. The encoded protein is CASSQDRNQPQHF.